This T cell receptor (beta chain) was recovered during a study of CD8+CD57+ T cells in acquired aplastic anemia. Germline trimming cut 4 bases from V and 4 bases from J; bases unmatched to any gene: 8. This CDR3 is built from 15 residues. In germline, CDR1 is SEHNR, CDR2 FQNEAQ (reference sequence). For CDR3 and TCR beta VDJ profiling, genomic DNA was the template used. MiXCR, applied by TCRdb to the reads, yields one record per CDR3 protein. Seen here are about 210,000 distinct CDR3 sequences, roughly 57% observed once, and the top ten hold 25% to 35%. The gene calls are TRBV7-9 and TRBJ2-7; 9 nucleotides align to TRBD2. The sequencing sample was made of sorted CD4+, CD8+, or CD8+CD57+ T cells (not recorded which) from PBMCs. The sequence was obtained from a human donor in good health. The CDR3: CASSSRGGLAYEQYF. In nucleotides, the CDR3 is TGTGCCAGCAGCTCAAGGGGGGGACTAGCATACGAGCAGTACTTC.